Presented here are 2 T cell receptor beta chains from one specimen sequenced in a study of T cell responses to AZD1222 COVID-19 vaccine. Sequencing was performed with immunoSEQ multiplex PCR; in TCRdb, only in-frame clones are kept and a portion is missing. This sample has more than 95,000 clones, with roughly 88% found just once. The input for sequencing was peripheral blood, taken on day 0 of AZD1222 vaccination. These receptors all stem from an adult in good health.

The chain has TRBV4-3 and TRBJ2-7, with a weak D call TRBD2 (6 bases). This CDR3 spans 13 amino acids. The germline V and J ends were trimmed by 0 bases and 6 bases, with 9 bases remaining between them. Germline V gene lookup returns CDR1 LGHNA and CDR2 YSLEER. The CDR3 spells CASSQDPGLEQYF. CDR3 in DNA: TGCGCCAGCAGCCAAGACCCGGGACTCGAGCAGTACTTC.

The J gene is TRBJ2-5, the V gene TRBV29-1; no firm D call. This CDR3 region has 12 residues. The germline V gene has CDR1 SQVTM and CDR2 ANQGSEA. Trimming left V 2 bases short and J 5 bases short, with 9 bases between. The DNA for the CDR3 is TGCAGCGTTGAAAATGTGGGGGAGACCCAGTACTTC. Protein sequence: CSVENVGETQYF.